This TCR beta chain is from a study of technical replicates of blood from a handful of donors. V lost 4 bases, J lost 3 bases, and 13 bases stayed unmatched. The CDR3 covers 16 residues. Germline lookup yields CDR1 SGHDT and CDR2 YYEEEE. This table comes from immunoSEQ multiplex PCR, and its TCRdb copy is limited to in-frame clones, with some not included. The sample includes approximately 81,000 clones, 96% seen only once; the top ten take 0.37%. The chain combines TRBV5-6 with TRBJ2-7, with TRBD1 matching 7 bases. Input material: T cells isolated from PBMCs. The TCR comes from a human donor in good health. The CDR3 region is CASSRLDRDYSYEQYF. DNA for the CDR3: TGTGCCAGCAGCCGACTCGACAGGGATTATAGCTACGAGCAGTACTTC.